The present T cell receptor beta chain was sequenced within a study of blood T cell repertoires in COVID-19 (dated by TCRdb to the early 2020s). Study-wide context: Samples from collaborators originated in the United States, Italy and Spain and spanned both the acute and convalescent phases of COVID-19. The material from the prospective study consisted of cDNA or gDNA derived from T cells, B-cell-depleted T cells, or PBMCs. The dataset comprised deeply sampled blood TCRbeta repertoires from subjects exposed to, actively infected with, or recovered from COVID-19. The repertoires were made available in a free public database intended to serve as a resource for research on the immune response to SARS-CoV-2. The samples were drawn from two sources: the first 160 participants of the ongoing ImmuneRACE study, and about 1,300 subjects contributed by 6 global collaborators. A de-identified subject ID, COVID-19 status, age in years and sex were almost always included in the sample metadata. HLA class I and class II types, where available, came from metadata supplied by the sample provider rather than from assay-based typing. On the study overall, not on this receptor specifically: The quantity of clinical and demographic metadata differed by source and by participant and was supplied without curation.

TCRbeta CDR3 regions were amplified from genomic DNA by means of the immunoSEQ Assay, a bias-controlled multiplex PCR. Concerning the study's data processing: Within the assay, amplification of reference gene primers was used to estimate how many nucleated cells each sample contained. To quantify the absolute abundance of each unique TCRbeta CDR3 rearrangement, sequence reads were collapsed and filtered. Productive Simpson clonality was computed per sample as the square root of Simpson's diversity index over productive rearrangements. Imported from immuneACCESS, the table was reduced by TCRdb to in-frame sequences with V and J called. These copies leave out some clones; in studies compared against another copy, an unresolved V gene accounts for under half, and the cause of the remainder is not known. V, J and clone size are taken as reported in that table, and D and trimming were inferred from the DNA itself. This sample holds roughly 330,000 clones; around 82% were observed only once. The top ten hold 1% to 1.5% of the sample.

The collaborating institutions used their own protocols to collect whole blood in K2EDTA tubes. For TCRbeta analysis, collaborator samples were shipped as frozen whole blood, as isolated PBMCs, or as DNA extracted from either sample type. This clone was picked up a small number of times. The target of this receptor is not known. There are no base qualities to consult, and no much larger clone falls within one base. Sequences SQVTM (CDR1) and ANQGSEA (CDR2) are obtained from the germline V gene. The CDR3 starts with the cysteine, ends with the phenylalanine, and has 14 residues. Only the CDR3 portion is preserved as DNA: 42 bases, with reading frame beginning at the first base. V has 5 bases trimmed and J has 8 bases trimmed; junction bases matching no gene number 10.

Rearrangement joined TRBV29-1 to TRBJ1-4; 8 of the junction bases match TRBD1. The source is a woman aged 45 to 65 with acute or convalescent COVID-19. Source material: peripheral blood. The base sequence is TGCAGCGTTCGTCCAGGGGGCGCAGGCGAAAAACTGTTTTTT. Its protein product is CSVRPGGAGEKLFF.